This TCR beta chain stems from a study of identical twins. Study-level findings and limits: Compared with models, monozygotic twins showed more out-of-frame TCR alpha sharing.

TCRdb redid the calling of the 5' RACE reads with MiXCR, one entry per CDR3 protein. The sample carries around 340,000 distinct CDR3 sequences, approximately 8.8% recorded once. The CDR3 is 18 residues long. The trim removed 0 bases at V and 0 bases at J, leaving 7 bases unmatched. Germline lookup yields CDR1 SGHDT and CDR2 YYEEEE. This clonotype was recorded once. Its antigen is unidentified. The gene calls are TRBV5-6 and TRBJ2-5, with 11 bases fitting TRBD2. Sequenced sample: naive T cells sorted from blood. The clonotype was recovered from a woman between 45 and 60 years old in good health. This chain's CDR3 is CASSLALAGGSYQETQYF. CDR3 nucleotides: TGTGCCAGCAGCTTGGCTCTAGCGGGAGGCTCTTACCAAGAGACCCAGTACTTC.